The TCR beta chain described here comes from a study of blood T cell repertoires in COVID-19. Study-level information: Samples came from the United States, Italy and Spain, spanning acute and convalescent COVID-19. Sources were T cells, B-cell-depleted T cells, or PBMCs; the material itself was cDNA or gDNA.

Original methodology: Counts of nucleated cells, estimated from reference gene primer amplification, were obtained. Assay used: immunoSEQ multiplex PCR; TCRdb lists only in-frame clones, some missing. V, J and clone size reflect that table, while D and trimming were determined from the DNA. The profile shows some 120,000 clones, 75% to 90% of them singletons. This TCR was recovered from an older man with active or convalescent COVID-19. Material: peripheral blood.

The DNA of the CDR3 is TGTGCCAGCAGTTTTCAGGGTTGGAACACTGAAGCTTTCTTT. Encoded protein: CASSFQGWNTEAFF. V usage is TRBV28 and J usage is TRBJ1-1; the D gene is possibly TRBD1 (5 bases). CDR1 and CDR2 from the germline V gene are MDHEN and SYDVKM. V lost 3 bases and J 1 base, leaving 9 bases between the germline ends. The CDR3 runs to 14 residues.